Below are 6 T cell receptor beta chains sequenced from a single sample in a study of CD4 T cells in relation to SARS-CoV-2 and coronaviruses. The unexposed donors gave CD4+ T cells in 2011-2018, prior to COVID-19. The cells were cultured for approximately ten days before CD4+ T cells were isolated. The repertoire was sequenced with immunoSEQ multiplex PCR; TCRdb's copy has only in-frame clones and lacks some. This table holds approximately 11,000 clones, approximately 82% found once. The antigens of these receptors remain unknown. Sequencing used CD4+ T cells from PBMCs, cultured in vitro. The source of these receptors is a human donor in good health.

This chain uses TRBV5-1 with TRBJ2-1, with 7 bases aligning to TRBD2. The trim removed 4 bases at V and 8 bases at J, leaving 12 bases unmatched. CDR1 and CDR2 from the germline V gene are SGHRS and YFSETQ. The CDR3 spans 15 residues. CDR3 bases: TGCGCCAGCAGCCCCTTCTCGGGGGGAGCCGATGAGCAGTTCTTC. Translated, it gives CASSPFSGGADEQFF.

The rearrangement links TRBV6-1 to TRBJ1-6; TRBD1 matches 7 bases. V shed 0 bases and J 8 bases; nucleotides not matched to a gene: 10. This CDR3 is 17 amino acids long. Germline V gene sequence: CDR1 MNHNS, CDR2 SASEGT. The DNA for the CDR3 is TGTGCCAGCAGTGAAGCTCGAGGGGGCGAAAGGGATTCACCCCTCCACTTT. Its translation is CASSEARGGERDSPLHF.

This clone was seen just once. The rearrangement links TRBV19 to TRBJ1-3, with D possibly matching TRBD1 (5 bases). The CDR3 loop spans 12 amino acids. Germline lookup yields CDR1 LNHDA and CDR2 SQIVND (reference sequence). V dropped 11 bases and J dropped 2 bases, with 10 bases sitting between them. The CDR3 bases are TGTGCCGCGGGGGATCCTGGAAACACCATATATTTT. Its protein product is CAAGDPGNTIYF.

The chain employs TRBV6-5 and TRBJ1-6; 8 bases fit TRBD1. There are 14 residues in the CDR3. The V segment lost 7 bases and the J segment 14 bases; nucleotides outside the gene matches: 13. Germline V CDR1 and CDR2: MNHEY, SVGAGI. This CDR3 reads CASTWTGLDSSLHF. Written as DNA, the CDR3 is TGTGCCAGCACCTGGACAGGGTTAGATTCGTCCCTCCACTTT.

The chain recombines TRBV7-2 with TRBJ1-1; TRBD1 matches 12 bases. Unmatched junction bases numbered 8, after V lost 1 base and J lost 11 bases. Germline V gene data show CDR1 as SGHTA and CDR2 as FQGNSA. The CDR3 has 15 residues. This CDR3 reads CASSLDLGQGAAAFF. The CDR3 nucleotides are TGTGCCAGCAGCTTAGATCTGGGACAGGGGGCTGCGGCTTTCTTT.

The chain combines TRBV7-9 with TRBJ1-2, with a tentative D call TRBD1 (5 bases). Germline values: CDR1 SEHNR, CDR2 FQNEAQ (reference sequence). V was trimmed by 5 bases and J by 7 bases, leaving 14 bases between them. There are 13 residues in the CDR3. This CDR3 is CASSARESGGYTF. The CDR3 DNA follows: TGTGCCAGCAGCGCCAGGGAAAGTGGTGGCTACACCTTC.